This TCR beta chain stems from a study of lymphopenia after photon versus proton radiotherapy. The V end lost 3 bases, the J end lost 8 bases, and 11 bases lay between the germline ends. Germline assignment: CDR1 LNHDA and CDR2 SQIVND (reference sequence). The CDR3 consists of 13 residues. Clones were sequenced by immunoSEQ multiplex PCR, and TCRdb holds only the in-frame ones, with some missing. The sample includes approximately 65,000 clones, 85% to 90% of them seen just once. This clone was seen a single time. The antigen remains undetermined. Findings of the study overall: Post-nadir diversity loss with photons came from oligoclonal expansion, particularly CD8+ Temra cells.

The TCR comes from a man older than 75 with esophageal cancer. The sequenced sample was peripheral blood, obtained from a patient treated with proton-based radiotherapy. The chain has TRBV19 and TRBJ2-4; D unresolved. The DNA of the CDR3 is TGTGCCAGTAGTATTCAGATTGCGGACATTCAGTACTTC. Residues: CASSIQIADIQYF.